This T cell receptor (beta chain) was identified in a study of blood T cell repertoires in COVID-19. Study-wide context: COVID-19 samples, acute and convalescent, were from the United States, Italy and Spain.

TCRdb's copy holds only in-frame clones and misses some; the assay was immunoSEQ multiplex PCR. The sample lists hundreds of thousands of clones; around 85% were seen once. Regarding this clone: Its ends do not fully match the called genes, so a read error is possible.

The receptor comes from a woman in her forties who had recovered from COVID-19. Material: PBMCs or T cells enriched from blood (not recorded which).

CDR3 sequence: CASSEPTDTNRALSSNEQFF. The CDR3, as DNA: TGTGCCAGCAGTGAGCCCACCGATACTAACAGGGCCCTCTCCTCCAATGAGCAGTTCTTC. The chain joins TRBV2 to TRBJ2-1; TRBD1 is a possible D gene (6 bases). The CDR3 totals 20 residues. Germline CDR1 and CDR2: SNHLY and FYNNEI.